This TCR beta chain was captured in a study of T cell changes during pregnancy in multiple sclerosis (dated by TCRdb to between 2017 and 2020). With respect to the entire study: Changes in the T cell repertoire over the course of pregnancy were examined in this study in women with multiple sclerosis.

Worth noting for this clone: The antigen it binds to is not known. No base qualities exist here, and no much larger clone lies one base off it.

The germline V gene encodes CDR1 LNHDA and CDR2 SQIVND (reference sequence). The trim is 3 bases for V and 5 bases for J, with a gap of 10 bases between the germline ends. Spanning cysteine to phenylalanine, the CDR3 consists of 13 amino acids. Kept here is only the CDR3 DNA, which spans 39 bases and is read in frame from base 1. Libraries were constructed by the immunoSEQ multiplex PCR assay. In its TCRdb copy, this immuneACCESS table keeps in-frame sequences only and misses some clones. Where compared with another copy, unresolved V genes explain less than half of these, and the others have no known cause. The sample yields 25,000 to 35,000 clones; about 91% were counted once. In total, the top ten clones hold roughly 5% of the sample.

This TCR was sampled from a female donor in good health, enrolled as a control in a pregnancy study. The input for sequencing was peripheral blood, taken in the first trimester of pregnancy. This receptor chain uses TRBV19 and TRBJ2-5; the D gene is unclear. The CDR3 protein: CASSIAASETQYF. The nucleotide sequence reads as follows: TGTGCCAGTAGTATCGCGGCGTCGGAGACCCAGTACTTC.